This T cell receptor (beta chain) was captured by sequencing in a study of CXCR3-negative and CXCR3-positive naive CD8 T cells. CDR1 SQVTM and CDR2 ANQGSEA come from the germline V gene. The CDR3 totals 13 residues. The TRB cDNA libraries were prepared by 5' RACE with UMI labels. TCRdb re-called the 5' RACE reads; every CDR3 protein appears as one record, without DNA. The sample data list 35,000 to 50,000 distinct CDR3 sequences. Triplicates of over 250,000 cells were sorted from each CD8+ T cell subset. The chain is built from TRBV29-1 and TRBJ2-7; TCRdb outputs TRBD2, but without DNA this stays unchecked. The TCR was taken from a human donor in good health. Some clones in this sample may be carry-over from other donors' samples. The sequenced material came from memory CD8+ T cells from blood. The CDR3 is CSVGTLQHYEQYF.